This T cell receptor beta chain was sequenced for a study of cytomegalovirus exposure and HLA in healthy donors. PCR was performed using 60 Vbeta and 13 Jbeta primers. Generated by immunoSEQ multiplex PCR, the TCRdb table keeps only in-frame clones and is missing some. The listing contains about 200,000 clones. CDR1 SGHVS and CDR2 FNYEAQ come from the germline V gene. V lost 0 bases and J 2 bases, leaving 17 bases between the germline ends. The CDR3 is 17 residues long. This clonotype was obtained from a girl aged 2 to 9 in good health and CMV-seropositive. The chain has TRBV7-6 and TRBJ2-7; D is ambiguous. Sequenced input: PBMCs. The CDR3 region is CASSLAPPRLSTYEQYF. The DNA of the CDR3 is TGTGCCAGCAGCTTAGCCCCGCCTCGCTTAAGCACCTACGAGCAGTACTTC.